This T cell receptor (beta chain) was captured by sequencing in a study of cytotoxic CD8 clonotypes in ibrutinib-treated CLL. Sequenced by immunoSEQ multiplex PCR; TCRdb stores in-frame clones only, minus some. The sample consists of 160,000 or so clones, over 75% of them appearing once. V dropped 0 bases and J dropped 8 bases, with 11 bases sitting between them. Looked up from germline, CDR1 is SGHDN and CDR2 is FVKESK. The CDR3 contains 13 residues. The sample here was PBMCs, taken at disease progression, from a patient treated with ibrutinib. The clonotype originates from a human donor with chronic lymphocytic leukemia. The chain joins TRBV14 to TRBJ2-7; a possible D gene is TRBD1 (5 bases). CDR3 bases: TGTGCCAGCAGCCAAGATCGCCAGGGAAAGCAGTACTTC. Its protein is CASSQDRQGKQYF.